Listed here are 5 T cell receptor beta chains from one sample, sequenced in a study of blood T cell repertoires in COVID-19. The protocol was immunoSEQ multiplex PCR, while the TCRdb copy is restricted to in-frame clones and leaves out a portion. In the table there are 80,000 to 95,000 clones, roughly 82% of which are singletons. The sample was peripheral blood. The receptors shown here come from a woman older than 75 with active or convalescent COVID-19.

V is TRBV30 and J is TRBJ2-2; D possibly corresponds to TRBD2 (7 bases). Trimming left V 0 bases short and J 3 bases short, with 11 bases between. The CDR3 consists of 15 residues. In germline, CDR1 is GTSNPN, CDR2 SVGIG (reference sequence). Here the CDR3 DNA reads TGTGCCTGGAGTGTAGAAGGGGGGGACACCGGGGAGCTGTTTTTT. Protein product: CAWSVEGGDTGELFF.

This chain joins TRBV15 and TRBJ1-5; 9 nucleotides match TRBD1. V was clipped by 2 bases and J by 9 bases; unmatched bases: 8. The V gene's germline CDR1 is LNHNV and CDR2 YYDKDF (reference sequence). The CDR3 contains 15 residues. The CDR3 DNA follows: TGTGCCACCAGCAGATCTCGACAGGGGGTGCCGCCCCAGCATTTT. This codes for CATSRSRQGVPPQHF.

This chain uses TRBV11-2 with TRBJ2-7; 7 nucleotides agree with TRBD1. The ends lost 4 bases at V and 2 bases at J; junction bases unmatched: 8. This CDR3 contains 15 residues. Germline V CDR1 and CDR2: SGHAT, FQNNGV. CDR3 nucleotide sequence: TGTGCCAGCAGCTCGACAGGGCCAACCCCCTACGAGCAGTACTTC. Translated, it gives CASSSTGPTPYEQYF.

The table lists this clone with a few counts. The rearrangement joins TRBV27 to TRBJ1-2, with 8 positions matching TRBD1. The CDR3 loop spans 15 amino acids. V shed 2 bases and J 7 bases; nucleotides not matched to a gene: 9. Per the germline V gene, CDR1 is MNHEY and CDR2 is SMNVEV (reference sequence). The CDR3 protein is CASSLGGTGMAGYTF. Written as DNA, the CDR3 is TGTGCCAGCAGTTTAGGCGGGACAGGAATGGCTGGCTACACCTTC.

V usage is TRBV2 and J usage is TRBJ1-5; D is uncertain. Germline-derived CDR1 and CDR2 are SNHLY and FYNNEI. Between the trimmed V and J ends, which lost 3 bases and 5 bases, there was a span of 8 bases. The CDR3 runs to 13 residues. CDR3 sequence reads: CASSDRQDQPQHF. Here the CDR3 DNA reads TGTGCCAGCAGTGACAGGCAGGATCAGCCCCAGCATTTT.